Each of the 2 T cell receptor beta chains below was sequenced from the same sample in a study of blood T cell repertoires in COVID-19. The repertoire was sequenced with immunoSEQ multiplex PCR; TCRdb's copy has only in-frame clones and lacks some. The sample lists 150,000 or so clones; just under 85% were seen once. The specimen sequenced was peripheral blood. The receptors were gathered from a woman older than 75 with acute or convalescent COVID-19.

Remarks on this clone: Additional DNA sequences in this sample encode the identical CDR3. The V and J genes are TRBV18 and TRBJ2-3, with TRBD2 matching 11 bases. This CDR3 region has 16 residues. The V segment lost 3 bases and the J segment 1 base; nucleotides outside the gene matches: 3. Germline V gene lookup returns CDR1 KGHSH and CDR2 LQKENI. The CDR3 DNA reads as TGTGCCAGCTCACCCTTAGCGGGAGGGGGCACAGATACGCAGTATTTT. Translation gives CASSPLAGGGTDTQYF. The whole variable domain, remainder taken from reference TRBV18 and TRBJ2-3, is NAGVMQNPRHLVRRRGQEARLRCSPMKGHSHVYWYRQLPEEGLKFMVYLQKENIIDESGMPKERFSAEFPKEGPSILRIQQVVRGDSAAYFCASSPLAGGGTDTQYFGPGTRLTVL.

This clone was detected only once. The rearrangement joins TRBV2 to TRBJ1-5, with D possibly matching TRBD1 (6 bases). The CDR3 length is 14 residues. Germline assignment: CDR1 SNHLY and CDR2 FYNNEI. V gave up 8 bases and J gave up 7 bases, with 18 bases separating them. The CDR3 DNA reads as TGTGCCAGCCGAAGAGGCCCTAGGGGGCAGCCCCAGCATTTT. Protein product: CASRRGPRGQPQHF.